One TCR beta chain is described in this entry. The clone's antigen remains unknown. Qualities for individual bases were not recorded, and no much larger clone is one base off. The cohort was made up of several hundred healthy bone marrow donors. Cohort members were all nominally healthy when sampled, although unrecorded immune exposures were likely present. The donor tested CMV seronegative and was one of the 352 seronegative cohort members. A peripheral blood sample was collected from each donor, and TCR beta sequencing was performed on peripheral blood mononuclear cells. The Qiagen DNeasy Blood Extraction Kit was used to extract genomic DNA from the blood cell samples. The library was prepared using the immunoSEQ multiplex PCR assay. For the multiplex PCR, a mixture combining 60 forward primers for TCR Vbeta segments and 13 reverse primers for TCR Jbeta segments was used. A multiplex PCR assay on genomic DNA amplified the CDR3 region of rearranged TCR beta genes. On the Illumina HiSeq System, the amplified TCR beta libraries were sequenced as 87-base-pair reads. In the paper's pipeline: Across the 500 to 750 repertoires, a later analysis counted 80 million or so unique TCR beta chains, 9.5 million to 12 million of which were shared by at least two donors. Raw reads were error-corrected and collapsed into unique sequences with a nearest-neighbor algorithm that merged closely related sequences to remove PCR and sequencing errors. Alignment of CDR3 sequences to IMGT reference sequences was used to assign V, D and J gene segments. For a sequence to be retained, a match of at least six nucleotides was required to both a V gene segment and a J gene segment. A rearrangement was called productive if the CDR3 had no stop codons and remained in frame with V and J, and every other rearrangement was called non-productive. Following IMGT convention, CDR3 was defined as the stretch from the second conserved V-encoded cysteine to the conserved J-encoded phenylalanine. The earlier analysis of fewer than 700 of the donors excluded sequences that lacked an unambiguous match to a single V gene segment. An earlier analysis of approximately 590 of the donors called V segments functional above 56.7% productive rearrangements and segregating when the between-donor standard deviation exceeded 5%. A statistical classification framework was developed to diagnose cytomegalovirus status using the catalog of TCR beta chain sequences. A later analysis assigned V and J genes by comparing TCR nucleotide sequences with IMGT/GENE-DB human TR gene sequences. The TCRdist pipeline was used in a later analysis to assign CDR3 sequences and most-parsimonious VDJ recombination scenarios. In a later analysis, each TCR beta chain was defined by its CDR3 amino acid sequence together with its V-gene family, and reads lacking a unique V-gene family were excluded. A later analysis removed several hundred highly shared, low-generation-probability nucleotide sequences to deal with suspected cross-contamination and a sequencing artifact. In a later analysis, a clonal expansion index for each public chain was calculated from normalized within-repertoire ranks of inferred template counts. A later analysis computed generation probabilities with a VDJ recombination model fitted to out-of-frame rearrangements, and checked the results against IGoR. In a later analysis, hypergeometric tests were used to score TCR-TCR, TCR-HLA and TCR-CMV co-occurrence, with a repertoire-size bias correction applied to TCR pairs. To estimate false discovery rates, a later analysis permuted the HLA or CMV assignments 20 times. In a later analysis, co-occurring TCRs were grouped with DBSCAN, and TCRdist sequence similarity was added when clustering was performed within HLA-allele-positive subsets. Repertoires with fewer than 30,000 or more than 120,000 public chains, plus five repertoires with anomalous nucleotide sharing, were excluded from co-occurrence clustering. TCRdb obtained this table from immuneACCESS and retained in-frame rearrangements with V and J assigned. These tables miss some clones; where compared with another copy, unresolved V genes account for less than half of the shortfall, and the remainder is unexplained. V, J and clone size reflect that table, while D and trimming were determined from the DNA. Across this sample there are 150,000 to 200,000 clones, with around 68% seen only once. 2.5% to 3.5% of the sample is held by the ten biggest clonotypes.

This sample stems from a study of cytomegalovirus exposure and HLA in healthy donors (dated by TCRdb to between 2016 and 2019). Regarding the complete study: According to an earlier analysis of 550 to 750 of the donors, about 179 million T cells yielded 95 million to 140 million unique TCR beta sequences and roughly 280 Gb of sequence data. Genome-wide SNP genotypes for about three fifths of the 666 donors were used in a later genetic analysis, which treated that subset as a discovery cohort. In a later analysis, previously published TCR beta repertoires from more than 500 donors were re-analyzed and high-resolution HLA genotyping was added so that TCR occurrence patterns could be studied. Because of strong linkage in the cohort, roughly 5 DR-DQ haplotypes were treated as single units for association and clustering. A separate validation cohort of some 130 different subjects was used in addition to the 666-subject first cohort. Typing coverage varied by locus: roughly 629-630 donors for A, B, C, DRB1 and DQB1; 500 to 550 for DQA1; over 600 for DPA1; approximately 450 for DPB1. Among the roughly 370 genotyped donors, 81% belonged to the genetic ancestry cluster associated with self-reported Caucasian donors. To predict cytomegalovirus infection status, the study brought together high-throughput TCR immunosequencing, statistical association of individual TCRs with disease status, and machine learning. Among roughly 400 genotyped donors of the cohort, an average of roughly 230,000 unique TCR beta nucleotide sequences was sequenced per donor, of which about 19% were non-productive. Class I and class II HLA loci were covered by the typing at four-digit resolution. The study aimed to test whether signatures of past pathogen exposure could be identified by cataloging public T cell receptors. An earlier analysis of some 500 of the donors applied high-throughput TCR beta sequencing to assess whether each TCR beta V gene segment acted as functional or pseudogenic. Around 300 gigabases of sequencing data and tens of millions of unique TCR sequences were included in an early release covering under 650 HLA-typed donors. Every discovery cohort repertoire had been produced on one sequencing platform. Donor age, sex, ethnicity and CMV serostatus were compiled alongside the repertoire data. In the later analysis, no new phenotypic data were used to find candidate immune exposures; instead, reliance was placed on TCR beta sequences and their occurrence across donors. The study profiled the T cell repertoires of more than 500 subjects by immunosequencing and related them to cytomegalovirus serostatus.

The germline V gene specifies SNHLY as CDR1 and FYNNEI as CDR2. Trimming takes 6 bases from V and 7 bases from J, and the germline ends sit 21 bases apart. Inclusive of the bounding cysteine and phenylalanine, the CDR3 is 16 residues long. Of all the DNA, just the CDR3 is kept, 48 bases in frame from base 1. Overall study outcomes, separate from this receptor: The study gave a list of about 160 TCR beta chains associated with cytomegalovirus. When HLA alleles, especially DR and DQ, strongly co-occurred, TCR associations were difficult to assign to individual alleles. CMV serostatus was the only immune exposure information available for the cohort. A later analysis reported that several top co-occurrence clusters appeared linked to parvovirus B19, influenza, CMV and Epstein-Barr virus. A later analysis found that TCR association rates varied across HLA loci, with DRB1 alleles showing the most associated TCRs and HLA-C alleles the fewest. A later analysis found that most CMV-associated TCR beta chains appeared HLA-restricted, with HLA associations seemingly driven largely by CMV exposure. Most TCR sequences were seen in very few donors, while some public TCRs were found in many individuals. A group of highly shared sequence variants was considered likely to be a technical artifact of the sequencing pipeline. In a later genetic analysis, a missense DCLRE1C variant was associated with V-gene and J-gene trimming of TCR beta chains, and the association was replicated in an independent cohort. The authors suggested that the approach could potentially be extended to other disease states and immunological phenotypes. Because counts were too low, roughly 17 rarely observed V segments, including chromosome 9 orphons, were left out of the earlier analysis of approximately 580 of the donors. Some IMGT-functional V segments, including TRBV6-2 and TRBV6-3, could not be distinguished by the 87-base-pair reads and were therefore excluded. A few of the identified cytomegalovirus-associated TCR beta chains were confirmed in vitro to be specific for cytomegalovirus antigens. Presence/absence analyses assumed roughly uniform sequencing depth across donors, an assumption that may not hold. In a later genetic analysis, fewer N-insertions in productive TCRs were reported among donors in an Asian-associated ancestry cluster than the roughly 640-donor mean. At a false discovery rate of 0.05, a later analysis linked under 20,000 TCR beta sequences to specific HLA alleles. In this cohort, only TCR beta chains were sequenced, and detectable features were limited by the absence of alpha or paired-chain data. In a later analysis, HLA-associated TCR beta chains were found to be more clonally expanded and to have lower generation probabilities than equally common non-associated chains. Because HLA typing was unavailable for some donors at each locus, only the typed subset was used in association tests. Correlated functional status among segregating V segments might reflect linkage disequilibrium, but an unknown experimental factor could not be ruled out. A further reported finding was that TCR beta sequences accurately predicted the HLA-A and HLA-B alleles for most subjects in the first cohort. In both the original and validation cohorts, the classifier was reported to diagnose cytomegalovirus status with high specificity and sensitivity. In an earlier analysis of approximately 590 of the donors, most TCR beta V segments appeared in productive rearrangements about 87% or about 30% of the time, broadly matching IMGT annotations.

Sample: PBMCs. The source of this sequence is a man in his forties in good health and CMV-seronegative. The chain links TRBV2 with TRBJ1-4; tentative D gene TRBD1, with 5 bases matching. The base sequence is TGTGCCAGCAGGGTCCCCTCAGGTGGGGCTGGTGAAAAACTGTTTTTT. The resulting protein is CASRVPSGGAGEKLFF.